The clone carrying this TCR beta chain was seen many times. The time point was: sample taken at primary tumor resection. TCRs were sequenced from unsorted whole RNA of tumor, nontumor lung or PBMC. This entry belongs to a study of spatial heterogeneity in lung cancer. Background on the study: Averaged across combinations, each unique TCR and UMI pairing appeared more than ten times in raw reads, which were uncorrected.

Unique molecular identifiers, one per molecule, were present on every TCR cDNA molecule. One entry per CDR3 protein, called by TCRdb with MiXCR from the 5' RACE reads. The sample consists of about 95,000 distinct CDR3 sequences, approximately 8.9% of them appearing once. The material was PBMCs, obtained at surgery. The receptor was derived from a male donor with early-stage non-small cell lung cancer.

Here the CDR3 reads CAISGPPSDRGGYEQYF. CDR3 DNA: TGTGCCATCAGTGGGCCACCCTCGGACAGGGGAGGATACGAGCAGTACTTC. The chain carries TRBV10-3 and TRBJ2-7; TRBD1 matches at 9 bases. Per the germline V gene, CDR1 is ENHRY and CDR2 is SYGVKD. Trimming cost V 4 bases and J 4 bases; bases outside gene matches: 14. The CDR3 extends over 17 amino acids.